This T cell receptor beta chain was captured by sequencing in a study of molecular identifiers for immune sequencing clone quantification. Study-level results: Jurkat TCR RNA from one cell was spiked into fewer than 1.2 million naive cells, and it was reportedly detectable there.

Germline CDR1 MNHEY, CDR2 SMNVEV (reference sequence). Trimming cost V 4 bases and J 2 bases, with 10 bases left between them. The CDR3 has 14 residues. Previously reported methods and listed TCR primers produced the bulk TCR libraries. MiXCR was run by TCRdb on the PCR reads, yielding one entry per CDR3 protein. The repertoire includes 50,000 or so distinct CDR3 sequences, almost 25% of them detected once, and around 1.8% sits in the top ten. Only a few counts were recorded for this clonotype. Its antigen is undetermined. The receptor comes from a human donor in good health. Some libraries in this study had Jurkat cell RNA spiked in. The sample consisted of naive CD8+ T cells from blood, with Jurkat cell RNA spiked in. As for subset: FACS-sorted CD8+CD4-CCR7+CD45RA+ naive T cells. The chain uses TRBV27 and TRBJ2-3; tentative D call: TRBD1 (5 bases). CDR3 sequence: CASSSQAPTDTQYF. The CDR3, as DNA: TGTGCCAGCAGTTCACAGGCACCCACAGATACGCAGTATTTT.